The present TCR beta chain was sequenced within a study of T cells after posttransplantation cyclophosphamide (dated by TCRdb to about 2016). With regard to the full study: T cell repertoire reconstitution was tracked by TRB sequencing after myeloablative bone marrow transplantation in which posttransplantation cyclophosphamide was used as GVHD prophylaxis. Public TRB sequences were searched against a database of over 3,600 sequences associated with responses to pathogens, tumor antigens, self-antigens and alloantigens. Up to 3 additional blood samples from 2 to 5.2 years after transplant were also TRB-sequenced in 3 patients, as was pretransplant blood from 4 patients. TRA and TRB clonality were tightly correlated in several samples, so subsequent TCR analyses focused on TRB only. Antigen receptor sequencing was done on samples from 35 to 40 PTCy-treated patients and from 15 to 20 related bone marrow donors of those patients. Blood from all 35 or so PTCy patients who had 1-year posttransplant specimens underwent TRB sequencing. Findings and caveats that apply to the study as a whole: Donor-recipient similarity was low at 1-2 months but increased during the first year, and donor CD8+ memory clones often dominated later blood repertoires. The TRB repertoires of T cells infiltrating skin or the GI tract showed only limited overlap with the TRB repertoires found in blood. Across 45 patients, recipient CMV seropositivity and CMV reactivation were highly associated with TRB clonality; PTCy diversity was similar to CNI/methotrexate controls.

A word on this clone: It has no known antigen specificity. No base-level quality is on record; no much larger clone is a single base apart.

CDR1 is given as LGHNA and CDR2 as YNFKEQ, both from the germline V gene. The CDR3, cysteine through phenylalanine, is 17 amino acids long. Solely the CDR3 DNA is kept, with 51 bases framed from the first base. V is trimmed back by 4 bases and J by 3 bases, and the junction contains 9 bases that no gene match accounts for. TRB sequencing was run on genomic DNA with either the immunoSEQ assay at survey resolution or the hsTCRB kit. The source study handled its data this way. Initial read processing used immunoSEQ software, and repertoire analyses used the LymphoSeq R package. Clonality was calculated as 1 minus normalized Shannon entropy, and the Gini coefficient was also calculated for each TRB dataset. Phenotypes of unsorted samples were inferred by mapping TRB sequences from sorted subsets of the recipient or donor onto unsorted samples of the same recipient. This immuneACCESS table, as held by TCRdb, lists in-frame sequences with V and J called but not all clones. Of the missing ones, under half trace to an unresolved V gene in checked studies; the others have no known cause. V and J calls and clone size follow that table, whereas D and trimming were derived from the DNA. The sample has roughly 15,000 clones on record, around 80% of them singletons. The ten largest make up about 3% of the sample.

The control group consisted of about a dozen patients who received myeloablative marrow transplants with methotrexate plus a calcineurin inhibitor and who were sampled 1 year after transplant. Mononuclear cells from peripheral blood and bone marrow were separated by Ficoll-Hypaque density centrifugation and then cryopreserved. The receptor was derived from a male patient aged 25-45 years who received an allogeneic stem cell transplant from an unrelated donor, was CMV-positive, and had acute and chronic GVHD. Post transplant, some T cells may arise from the graft donor. Here the sequenced sample was PBMCs, taken around 59 weeks after allogeneic stem cell transplant with calcineurin inhibitor and methotrexate. The rearranged segments are TRBV4-2 and TRBJ2-2, and 9 junction bases match TRBD2. The CDR3 loop reads CASSRSGGPQDTGELFF. The sequence in DNA is TGTGCCAGCAGCCGAAGCGGGGGGCCCCAGGACACCGGGGAGCTGTTTTTT.